Sequencing of this TCR beta chain was carried out in a study of blood T cell repertoires in COVID-19 (dated by TCRdb to the early 2020s). With regard to the full study: Samples covering the acute and convalescent phases of COVID-19 were provided by collaborators in the United States, Italy and Spain. Deeply sampled blood TCRbeta repertoires from subjects exposed to, actively infected with, or recovered from COVID-19 were included in the dataset. The prospective study material was composed of cDNA or gDNA derived from T cells, B-cell-depleted T cells, or PBMCs. The samples were drawn from the first 160 participants of the ongoing ImmuneRACE study and from about 1,200 subjects provided by 6 global collaborators. The repertoires were made available in a free public database intended to serve as a resource for research on the immune response to SARS-CoV-2. The sample metadata nearly always contained a de-identified subject ID, COVID-19 status, age in years and sex. Where HLA class I and class II types were available, the types were taken from metadata supplied by the sample provider, not from assay-based typing.

V lost 1 base and J lost 1 base; the stretch between them is 7 bases long. From the cysteine through the phenylalanine, the CDR3 covers 14 amino acids. Just the 42-base CDR3 DNA is kept, in frame starting at base 1. Reading the germline V gene gives CDR1 MDHEN and CDR2 SYDVKM. Participants in the prospective study were aged about 18 to 95 years, lived in 20 to 30 United States geographic areas, and enrolled through a virtual design. In the prospective study, participants were assigned to cohorts based on the clinical history participants reported in a screening survey and a study questionnaire. For ImmuneRACE Cohort 3, a participant was defined as recovered based on two consecutive negative NP/OP PCR tests, clearance by a healthcare professional, or resolution of symptoms. Each participant in the prospective study had whole blood, serum and a nasopharyngeal or oropharyngeal swab collected by mobile phlebotomists. Additional blood draws and questionnaires over an approximately 2-month period could optionally be provided by prospective study participants. Before DNA extraction, prospective study blood samples were shipped either frozen or at room temperature.

What the research found in general, with its limitations: The amount of clinical and demographic metadata varied by source and participant and was provided uncurated.

TCRbeta CDR3 regions were amplified from genomic DNA by means of the immunoSEQ Assay, a bias-controlled multiplex PCR. The published analysis was carried out like this. The number of nucleated cells in each sample was estimated by amplification of reference gene primers within the assay. Sequence reads were collapsed and filtered to measure the absolute abundance of every unique TCRbeta CDR3 rearrangement. Productive Simpson clonality was computed per sample as the square root of Simpson's diversity index over productive rearrangements. TCRdb took over this immuneACCESS table, retaining in-frame rearrangements with V and J assigned. Such tables are incomplete; in checked studies, under half of the missing clones stem from an unresolved V gene, and the remainder is unexplained. From that table come the V and J calls and clone size; the DNA was used to work out D and trimming. The table for this sample lists about 280,000 clones; around 90% of them were counted only once. The ten largest make up 6% to 7% of the sample.

As for this clone: Its antigen target is currently unknown. No base quality information exists; no much larger clone differs at one position.

This TCR derives from a woman aged 40 to 50 who had recovered from COVID-19. The chain is made from TRBV28 and TRBJ2-5, and perhaps TRBD2 as D gene, on 5 matching bases. Sequenced material: PBMCs or T cells enriched from blood (not recorded which). The CDR3 region reads CASSLSRGQETQYF. The DNA is TGTGCCAGCAGTTTATCCCGGGGCCAAGAGACCCAGTACTTC.